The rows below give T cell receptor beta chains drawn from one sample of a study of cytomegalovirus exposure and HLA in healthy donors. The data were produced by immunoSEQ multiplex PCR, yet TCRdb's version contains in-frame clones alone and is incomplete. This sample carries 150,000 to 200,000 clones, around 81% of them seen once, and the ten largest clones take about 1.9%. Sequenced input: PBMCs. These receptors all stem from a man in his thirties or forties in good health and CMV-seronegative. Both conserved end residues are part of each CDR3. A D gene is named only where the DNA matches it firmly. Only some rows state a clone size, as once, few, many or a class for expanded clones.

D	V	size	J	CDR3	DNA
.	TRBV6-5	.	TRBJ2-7	CASSSKHDSYEQYF	TGTGCCAGCAGTTCTAAGCACGACTCCTACGAGCAGTACTTC
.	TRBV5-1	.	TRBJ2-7	CASSLPTGSEQYF	TGCGCCAGCAGCTTGCCCACAGGATCCGAGCAGTACTTC
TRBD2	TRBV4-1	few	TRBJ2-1	CASTAGLAGGGEQFF	TGCGCCAGCACAGCGGGGCTAGCGGGAGGCGGTGAGCAGTTCTTC
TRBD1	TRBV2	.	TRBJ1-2	CASSVRDSNYGYTF	TGTGCCAGCAGTGTGCGGGACAGCAACTATGGCTACACCTTC
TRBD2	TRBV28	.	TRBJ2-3	CASRGTSGTTDTQYF	TGTGCCAGCAGGGGGACTAGCGGGACCACAGATACGCAGTATTTT
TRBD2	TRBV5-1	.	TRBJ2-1	CASSSRTGTSGSPLTYNEQFF	TGCGCCAGCAGCTCCCGAACAGGGACTAGCGGAAGCCCCCTTACCTACAATGAGCAGTTCTTC
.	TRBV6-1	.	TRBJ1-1	CASMDSRQAFF	TGTGCCAGCATGGACAGCCGACAAGCTTTCTTT
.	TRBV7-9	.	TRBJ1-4	CASSYDRLTNEKLFF	TGTGCCAGCAGTTACGACAGGCTAACTAATGAAAAACTGTTTTTT
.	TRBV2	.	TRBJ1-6	CASSDEGNISPLHF	TGTGCCAGCAGTGACGAGGGAAATATTTCACCCCTCCACTTT
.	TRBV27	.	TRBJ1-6	CASSLSFGTPNSPLHF	TGTGCCAGCAGTTTATCGTTCGGGACACCTAATTCACCCCTCCACTTT
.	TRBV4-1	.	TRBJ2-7	CASSQGDGGGRGYEQYF	TGCGCCAGCAGCCAAGGAGATGGTGGGGGCAGGGGATACGAGCAGTACTTC
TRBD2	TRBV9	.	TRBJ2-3	CASSAGGGRAADTQYF	TGTGCCAGCAGCGCCGGAGGCGGGAGGGCCGCAGATACGCAGTATTTT
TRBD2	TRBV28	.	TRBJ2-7	CASSLSGLAGASYEQYF	TGTGCCAGCAGTTTATCGGGACTAGCGGGAGCATCCTACGAGCAGTACTTC
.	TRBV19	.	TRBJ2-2	CASSILDKNTGELFF	TGTGCCAGTAGTATTCTGGACAAAAACACCGGGGAGCTGTTTTTT
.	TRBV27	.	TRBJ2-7	CASSPLNSRQYF	TGTGCCAGCAGTCCCCTGAACTCCCGGCAGTACTTC
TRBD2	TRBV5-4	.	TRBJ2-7	CASSLELAGGYEQYF	TGTGCCAGCAGCTTGGAGCTAGCGGGAGGTTACGAGCAGTACTTC
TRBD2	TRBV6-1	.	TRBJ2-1	CASSEGGGLGNEQFF	TGTGCCAGCAGTGAAGGCGGGGGACTAGGCAATGAGCAGTTCTTC
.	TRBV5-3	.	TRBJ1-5	CARREVGAPLNQPQHF	TGTGCCAGACGAGAGGTGGGGGCTCCCCTCAATCAGCCCCAGCATTTT
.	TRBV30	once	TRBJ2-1	CAWSGSGAPGDEQFF	TGTGCCTGGAGTGGATCAGGGGCGCCAGGGGATGAGCAGTTCTTC
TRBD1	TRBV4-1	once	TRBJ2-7	CASSGQGSWEQYF	TGCGCCAGCAGCGGACAGGGGAGTTGGGAGCAGTACTTC
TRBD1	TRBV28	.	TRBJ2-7	CASSSSGTGHYEQYF	TGTGCCAGCAGTTCTTCCGGGACAGGCCACTACGAGCAGTACTTC
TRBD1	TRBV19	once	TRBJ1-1	CASTPSRTGNTEAFF	TGTGCCAGTACCCCCTCCCGGACAGGGAACACTGAAGCTTTCTTT
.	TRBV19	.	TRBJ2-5	CASSPPAYQETQYF	TGTGCCAGTAGCCCCCCAGCGTACCAAGAGACCCAGTACTTC
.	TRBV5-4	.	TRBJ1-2	CASSLVENGYTF	TGTGCCAGCAGCTTGGTAGAGAATGGCTACACCTTC
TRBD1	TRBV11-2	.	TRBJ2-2	CASSLRLGGLNGGELFF	TGTGCCAGCAGCTTACGCCTAGGGGGCCTCAACGGCGGGGAGCTGTTTTTT
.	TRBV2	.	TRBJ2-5	CASSQGLETQYF	TGTGCCAGCAGCCAGGGGCTAGAGACCCAGTACTTC
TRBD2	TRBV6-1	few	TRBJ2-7	CASSATSGSLEQYF	TGTGCCAGCAGCGCGACTAGCGGGAGTCTCGAGCAGTACTTC
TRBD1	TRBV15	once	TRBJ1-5	CATSRSANRGLFQPQHF	TGTGCCACCAGCAGAAGCGCGAATAGGGGGCTTTTTCAGCCCCAGCATTTT
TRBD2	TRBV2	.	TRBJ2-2	CASSEGGLAGGELFF	TGTGCCAGCAGTGAAGGGGGACTAGCGGGTGGGGAGCTGTTTTTT